This entry features one TCR beta chain sequence. Additional DNA sequences in this sample encode the identical CDR3. V lost 0 bases, J lost 2 bases, and 5 bases lay in between. The CDR3 sequence is 15 residues long. The V gene's germline CDR1 is SNHLY and CDR2 FYNNEI. The source of the sample is a study of shared clonotypes between healthy human individuals. Assay used: immunoSEQ multiplex PCR; TCRdb lists only in-frame clones, some missing. There are about a million clones in the sample; about 75% occur only once, and roughly 1.5% lies in the top ten. This receptor was taken from a man aged 18 to 30 in good health. The V gene is TRBV2, the J gene TRBJ2-6; D unclear. Material: memory CD4+ T cells sorted from blood. Sample subset: CD45RA-negative fraction. The CDR3 region is CASSEAGTGANVLTF. The CDR3 nucleotides read TGTGCCAGCAGTGAAGCTGGGACTGGGGCCAACGTCCTGACTTTC.